The rows below give T cell receptor beta chains drawn from one sample of a study of T cell responses to AZD1222 COVID-19 vaccine. The table came from immunoSEQ multiplex PCR; TCRdb's copy has only in-frame clones and leaves some out. Of 250,000 to 300,000 clones in the sample, around 92% were seen once. The sample in question was peripheral blood, obtained 28 days after the second AZD1222 dose. Receptor source: an adult who received the AZD1222 COVID-19 vaccine. The conserved cysteine and the conserved F or W are not part of the CDR3 here. Fields, in order: V gene, CDR3 protein.

>TRBV5-1
ASSPGQPGNTIY
>TRBV5-4
ASSFYGVNQPQH
>TRBV5-4
ASSLGQGPIGETQY
>TRBV6-5
ASSLSGATYEQY
>TRBV5-6
ASTSVRMGGWGEQF
>TRBV19
ASKELAGGNEQF
>TRBV24-1
ATSDWGQGRYEQY
>TRBV2
ASGQTYEQY
>TRBV7-2
ASSTGGSSGNTIY
>TRBV2
ASRRDRTDTQY
>TRBV5-4
ASSLEGQKIYGYT
>TRBV28
ASSSLAGTSQNTEAF
>TRBV19
ASSTGQEEAF
>TRBV29-1
SAGAGEEKLF
>TRBV5-1
ASSLRQTTGELF
>TRBV7-2
ASSSRTLEKLF
>TRBV12-3/TRBV12-4
ASSLEEGRPQH
>TRBV6-1
ASSEKAGPGGYT
>TRBV19
ASTLGTEIRSPLH
>TRBV3-1/TRBV3-2
ATRSGGNTIY
>TRBV11-2
ASSLTVQETQY
>TRBV18
ASSPGGKQPQH
>TRBV28
ASRPGPPGEQY
>TRBV7-8
ASSLIRGSLNTEAF
>TRBV7-3
ASSPRTLSGNTIY
>TRBV28
ASSLGSRYNSPLH
>TRBV19
ASNKRREGLDEQF
>TRBV7-3
ASSLNSQETQY
>TRBV6-5
ASSYYGGITDTQY
>TRBV6-5
ASSYSSGVTYEQY
>TRBV3-1/TRBV3-2
ASSPGGGVFPRGQY
>TRBV27
ASSWTHSYEETQY
>TRBV19
ASSIELGSGKLF
>TRBV28
ASSFGSGGHRLEQY
>TRBV9
ASSVGWGRLSSGNTIY